These 13 T cell receptor beta chains share one sample of origin, sequenced in a study of blood T cells in healthy people across ages. Using a J-beta primer mix together with a sample-barcoded 5' primer, a second PCR was run for about 7 to 12 cycles. TCRdb re-called the 5' RACE reads through MiXCR, storing one row per CDR3 protein. The sample contains fewer than 800,000 distinct CDR3 sequences, approximately 21% of which appear only once. Specimen: blood. These receptors were taken from a man aged 70-80 years in good health.

This rearrangement joins TRBV6-5 to TRBJ2-2; D gene ambiguous. The CDR3 runs 14 residues. Germline CDR1 is MNHEY and CDR2 is SVGAGI. Trimming pared 6 bases from V and 5 bases from J, leaving 13 bases between. CDR3 residues: CASRGSLGTGELFF. The CDR3 DNA reads as TGTGCCAGCAGGGGCAGCCTGGGTACCGGGGAGCTGTTTTTT.

The gene calls are TRBV4-1 and TRBJ2-1; 10 positions agree with TRBD2. The last part of the DNA fits TRBJ2-7 better; the J call may be wrong. The CDR3 totals 16 residues. CDR1 and CDR2 (germline): MGHRA, YSYEKL. CDR3 sequence: CASSHIAGGSSYEQYF. The DNA for the CDR3 is TGCGCCAGCAGCCATATAGCGGGGGGAAGCTCCTACGAGCAGTACTTC.

The CDR3 DNA follows: TGCAGCGTTAAAGCCCCCGGGACAGGAGGCAATGAGCAGTTCTTC. Protein: CSVKAPGTGGNEQFF. The chain combines TRBV29-1 with TRBJ2-1; 8 nucleotides agree with TRBD1. Unmatched junction bases numbered 12, after V lost 5 bases and J lost 6 bases. The V gene's germline CDR1 is SQVTM and CDR2 ANQGSEA. The CDR3 length is 15 residues.

The table lists this clonotype with many counts. This chain links TRBV2 with TRBJ1-4; weak D call: TRBD1 (6 bases). V was pared by 6 bases and J by 7 bases, with 9 bases between. There are 12 residues in the CDR3. Germline V gives CDR1 SNHLY, CDR2 FYNNEI. Here the CDR3 DNA reads TGTGCCAGCAGCCACAGGGTTGAAAAACTGTTTTTT. Translated, it gives CASSHRVEKLFF.

The chain carries TRBV11-2 and TRBJ2-3; unclear D gene. Trimming took off 7 bases at V and 0 bases at J, with 11 bases between the two ends. Germline loops: CDR1 SGHAT, CDR2 FQNNGV. The CDR3 extends over 14 amino acids. The CDR3 loop reads CASTSGSSTDTQYF. The CDR3 coding sequence is TGTGCCAGCACTAGTGGGTCTAGCACAGATACGCAGTATTTT.

This clonotype was picked up many times. The gene calls are TRBV20-1 and TRBJ2-5; 8 nucleotides align to TRBD2. Looked up from germline, CDR1 is DFQATT and CDR2 is SNEGSKA (reference sequence). The CDR3 has 16 residues. The J segment lost 1 base and the V segment lost 0 bases, leaving 7 bases of the junction unmatched. The CDR3 sequence: CSARDVLAASQETQYF. CDR3 bases: TGCAGTGCTAGAGATGTACTAGCGGCATCCCAAGAGACCCAGTACTTC.

The rearrangement links TRBV27 to TRBJ2-3, with D maybe TRBD1 (6 bases). The CDR3 length is 14 residues. The germline V gene encodes CDR1 MNHEY and CDR2 SMNVEV (reference sequence). Trimming removed 7 bases from V and 2 bases from J, with 13 bases in between. CDR3 coding DNA: TGTGCCAGCACCCCGGGACAAGACACAGATACGCAGTATTTT. This encodes CASTPGQDTDTQYF.

Only a few counts were recorded for this clonotype. The J gene is TRBJ2-5, the V gene TRBV7-6; D call uncertain. The CDR3 contains 12 residues. CDR1 SGHVS and CDR2 FNYEAQ come from the germline V gene. CDR3 coding DNA: TGTGCTGGCAGATCTGTTCTCGGGACCCAGTACTTC. Translating gives CAGRSVLGTQYF.

This clonotype was detected only a few times. The chain recombines TRBV5-1 with TRBJ1-3; 7 bases are a match to TRBD1. The CDR3 is 14 residues long. CDR1 and CDR2 (germline): SGHRS, YFSETQ. The V gene end was trimmed by 3 bases and the J gene end by 6 bases; junction bases not matched to a gene: 6. As DNA, the CDR3 is TGCGCCAGCAGCTCGGACAGGATGACAAACACCATATATTTT. Amino acids: CASSSDRMTNTIYF.

This clonotype was detected ten times or more. The chain employs TRBV5-5 and TRBJ2-1, with 11 nucleotides matching TRBD1. Germline CDR1 SGHKS, CDR2 YYEKEE (reference sequence). There are 15 residues in the CDR3. The V and J ends lost 4 bases and 4 bases, in that order; junction bases with no gene match: 4. The CDR3, as DNA: TGTGCCAGCAGCGCGGGACAGGGGGGGTACAATGAGCAGTTCTTC. This translates into CASSAGQGGYNEQFF.

This clonotype was counted between two and nine times. The CDR3 sequence is CASSRTVDNSPLHF. Here the CDR3 DNA reads TGTGCCAGTTCGAGGACAGTTGATAATTCACCCCTCCACTTT. The chain has TRBV27 and TRBJ1-6; D perhaps matches TRBD1 (6 bases). The CDR3 contains 14 residues. Germline CDR1 is MNHEY and CDR2 is SMNVEV (reference sequence). V lost 9 bases and J lost 5, with 14 bases in between.

This sequence joins TRBV7-2 and TRBJ2-1, with 7 bases identical to TRBD2. This CDR3 has 17 residues. Trimming took 4 bases from V and 0 from J; bases not matched to a gene: 9. Germline values: CDR1 SGHTA, CDR2 FQGNSA. Written as DNA, the CDR3 is TGTGCCAGCAGCTACTATCCTAGCGGTAACTCCTACAATGAGCAGTTCTTC. Translating it yields CASSYYPSGNSYNEQFF.

The chain links TRBV12-3 or TRBV12-4 to TRBJ2-5; D may be TRBD1 (6 bases). The germline V and J ends were trimmed by 7 bases and 3 bases, with 12 bases remaining between them. The CDR3 sequence is 13 residues long. The CDR3: CASTTDRKETQYF. CDR3 DNA sequence: TGTGCCAGCACCACGGACAGAAAAGAGACCCAGTACTTC.